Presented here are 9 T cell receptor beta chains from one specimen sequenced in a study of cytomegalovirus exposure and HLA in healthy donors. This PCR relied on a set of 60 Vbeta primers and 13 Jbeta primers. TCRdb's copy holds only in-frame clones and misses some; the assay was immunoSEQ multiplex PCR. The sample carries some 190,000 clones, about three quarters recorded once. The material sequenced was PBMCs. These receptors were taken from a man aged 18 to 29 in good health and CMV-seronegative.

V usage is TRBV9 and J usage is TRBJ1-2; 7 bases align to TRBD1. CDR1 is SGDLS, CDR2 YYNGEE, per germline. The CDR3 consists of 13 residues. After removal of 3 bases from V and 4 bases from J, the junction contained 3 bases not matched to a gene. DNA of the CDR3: TGTGCCAGCAGCGGAGGGACAGCCTATGGCTACACCTTC. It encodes CASSGGTAYGYTF. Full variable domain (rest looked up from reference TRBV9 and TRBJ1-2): DSGVTQTPKHLITATGQRVTLRCSPRSGDLSVYWYQQSLDQGLQFLIQYYNGEERAKGNILERFSAQQFPDLHSELNLSSLELGDSALYFCASSGGTAYGYTFGSGTRLTVV.

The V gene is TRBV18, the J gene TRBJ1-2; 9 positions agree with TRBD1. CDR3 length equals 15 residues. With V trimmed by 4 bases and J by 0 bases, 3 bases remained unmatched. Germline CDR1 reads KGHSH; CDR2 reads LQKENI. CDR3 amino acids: CASSLDRGTNYGYTF. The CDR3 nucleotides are TGTGCCAGCTCACTCGACAGGGGGACTAACTATGGCTACACCTTC.

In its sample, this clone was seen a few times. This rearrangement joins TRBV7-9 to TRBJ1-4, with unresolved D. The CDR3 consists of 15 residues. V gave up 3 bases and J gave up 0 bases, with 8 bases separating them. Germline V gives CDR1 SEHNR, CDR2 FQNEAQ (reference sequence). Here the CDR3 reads CASSFAETTNEKLFF. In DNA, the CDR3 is TGTGCCAGCAGCTTCGCGGAGACAACTAATGAAAAACTGTTTTTT.

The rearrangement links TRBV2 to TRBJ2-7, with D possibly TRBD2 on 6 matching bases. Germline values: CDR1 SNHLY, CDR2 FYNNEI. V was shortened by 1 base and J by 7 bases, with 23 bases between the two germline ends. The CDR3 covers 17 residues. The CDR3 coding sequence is TGTGCCAGCAGTGAAGTGGGGGTTTGGAGGGGAGGTTCTGAGCAGTACTTC. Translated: CASSEVGVWRGGSEQYF.

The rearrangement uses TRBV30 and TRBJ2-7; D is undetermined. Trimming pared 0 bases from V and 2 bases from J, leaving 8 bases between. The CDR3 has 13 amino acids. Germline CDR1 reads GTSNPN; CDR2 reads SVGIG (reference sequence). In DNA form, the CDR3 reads TGTGCCTGGAGTGTAGCCCTTACCTACGAGCAGTACTTC. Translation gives CAWSVALTYEQYF. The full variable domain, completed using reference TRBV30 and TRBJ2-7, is SQTIHQWPATLVQPVGSPLSLECTVEGTSNPNLYWYRQAAGRGLQLLFYSVGIGQISSEVPQNLSASRPQDRQFILSSKKLLLSDSGFYLCAWSVALTYEQYFGPGTRLTVT.

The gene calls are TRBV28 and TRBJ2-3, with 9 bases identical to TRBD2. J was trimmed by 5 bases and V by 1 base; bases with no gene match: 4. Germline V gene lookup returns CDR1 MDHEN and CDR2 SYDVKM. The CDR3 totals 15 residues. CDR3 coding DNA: TGTGCCAGCAGTTTATATAGCGGGGGTCGAGATACGCAGTATTTT. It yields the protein CASSLYSGGRDTQYF.

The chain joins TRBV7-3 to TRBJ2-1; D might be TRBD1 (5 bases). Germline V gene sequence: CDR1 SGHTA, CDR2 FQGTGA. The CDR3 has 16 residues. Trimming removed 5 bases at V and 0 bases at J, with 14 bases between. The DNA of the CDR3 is TGTGCCAGCAGCCCAGCGACAGCGAGCTCCTACAATGAGCAGTTCTTC. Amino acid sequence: CASSPATASSYNEQFF.

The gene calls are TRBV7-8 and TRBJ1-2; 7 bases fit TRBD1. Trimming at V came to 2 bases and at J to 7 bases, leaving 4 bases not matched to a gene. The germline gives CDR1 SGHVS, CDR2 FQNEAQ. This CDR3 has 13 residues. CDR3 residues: CASSLTTGSGYTF. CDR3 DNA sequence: TGTGCCAGCAGCTTAACGACAGGGTCTGGCTACACCTTC.

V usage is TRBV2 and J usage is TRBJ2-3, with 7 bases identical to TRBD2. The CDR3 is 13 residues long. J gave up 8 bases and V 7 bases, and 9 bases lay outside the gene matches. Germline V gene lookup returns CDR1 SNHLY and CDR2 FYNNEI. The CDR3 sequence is CASMPLAIATQYF. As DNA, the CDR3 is TGTGCCAGCATGCCACTAGCGATAGCTACGCAGTATTTT.